The count of the clone carrying this TCR beta chain is one. What it recognizes is unknown. The data belong to a study of identical twins. General study findings and limits: Models underestimated how often monozygotic twins shared out-of-frame TCR alpha.

V was pared by 2 bases and J by 6 bases, with 4 bases of the junction left unmatched. In germline, CDR1 is SQVTM, CDR2 ANQGSEA. There are 14 residues in the CDR3. Unique molecular identifiers were present on the cDNA, which also gained a universal primer site by template switching. TCRdb called the 5' RACE reads again in MiXCR, with one record for every CDR3 protein. Of some 600,000 distinct CDR3 sequences listed, 7.1% are singletons. The data also belong to a second study, concerning yellow fever vaccine responses in identical twins. That paper notes: Twins' vaccine T cell responses reportedly seemed partly convergent and partly personalized.

The sequenced sample was PBMCs. The receptor was derived from a woman aged 18-29 years in good health. This chain connects TRBV29-1 to TRBJ2-1, with 10 bases aligning to TRBD2. As DNA, the CDR3 is TGCAGCGTTGAAAACCTAGCGGGAGCCAATGAGCAGTTCTTC. Translating it yields CSVENLAGANEQFF.